The 19 T cell receptor beta chains given below trace back to one sample, sequenced in a study of T cell changes during pregnancy in multiple sclerosis. Sequencing used immunoSEQ multiplex PCR; TCRdb keeps in-frame clones, though not all of them. The sample has under 50,000 clones; approximately 92% are singletons. The sequences come from CD4+ T cells from peripheral blood mononuclear cells, collected in the first trimester of pregnancy. These receptors all stem from a female donor with multiple sclerosis, enrolled in a pregnancy study.

The genes are TRBV19 and TRBJ2-7, with 8 bases aligning to TRBD1. Germline trimming cut 5 bases from V and 3 bases from J; bases unmatched to any gene: 6. The CDR3 is 14 amino acids. CDR1 and CDR2 from the germline V gene are LNHDA and SQIVND (reference sequence). Here the CDR3 reads CASSPRTGIYEQYF. CDR3 in DNA: TGTGCCAGTAGTCCGAGGACAGGGATCTACGAGCAGTACTTC. The complete variable domain, with remaining parts taken from reference TRBV19 and TRBJ2-7, reads DGGITQSPKYLFRKEGQNVTLSCEQNLNHDAMYWYRQDPGQGLRLIYYSQIVNDFQKGDIAEGYSVSREKKESFPLTVTSAQKNPTAFYLCASSPRTGIYEQYFGPGTRLTVT.

This chain joins TRBV18 and TRBJ2-3, with 7 bases that match TRBD2. The germline V gene has CDR1 KGHSH and CDR2 LQKENI. Trimming removed 6 bases from V and 1 base from J; junction bases left unmatched: 4. This CDR3 region has 14 residues. CDR3: CASSPGLGTDTQYF. CDR3 nucleotide sequence: TGTGCCAGCTCTCCTGGACTAGGCACAGATACGCAGTATTTT.

This clone appeared once. V gene TRBV6-1 combines with J gene TRBJ1-5; 9 nucleotides align to TRBD1. The junction had 11 bases not matched to a gene; V was cut back by 4 bases and J by 7 bases. The CDR3 spans 16 residues. CDR1 and CDR2 (germline): MNHNS, SASEGT. The CDR3 sequence: CASSAVRTGAIQPQHF. DNA for the CDR3: TGTGCCAGCAGTGCCGTACGGACAGGGGCGATCCAGCCCCAGCATTTT.

J is TRBJ2-3 and V is TRBV2, with a weak D call TRBD1 (5 bases). Trimming took off 7 bases at V and 1 base at J, with 15 bases between the two ends. CDR3 length: 15 amino acids. From germline, CDR1 is SNHLY and CDR2 FYNNEI. The CDR3: CASKIGRVGTDTQYF. The CDR3 coding sequence is TGTGCCAGCAAAATCGGCAGGGTTGGCACAGATACGCAGTATTTT.

The V and J genes are TRBV15 and TRBJ2-7, with TRBD2 matching 8 bases. Trimming took 1 base from V and 3 from J; bases not matched to a gene: 5. The CDR3 extends over 15 amino acids. Germline CDR1 reads LNHNV; CDR2 reads YYDKDF (reference sequence). Here the CDR3 DNA reads TGTGCCACCAGCAGAGCAGCGGGAGATTTCTACGAGCAGTACTTC. This gives the protein CATSRAAGDFYEQYF.

This rearrangement joins TRBV14 to TRBJ1-1; TRBD1 might be the D (6 bases). Per the germline V gene, CDR1 is SGHDN and CDR2 is FVKESK. V lost 4 bases and J 2 bases, leaving 17 bases between the germline ends. The CDR3 contains 16 residues. The CDR3 protein is CASSLTLDRANTEAFF. The CDR3 DNA reads as TGTGCCAGCAGCCTCACTTTGGACAGAGCTAACACTGAAGCTTTCTTT.

The V call is TRBV5-1, the J call TRBJ2-5; 7 bases agree with TRBD1. The closer fit of TRBJ2-7 to the DNA end suggests the J call may be wrong. Germline assignment: CDR1 SGHRS and CDR2 YFSETQ. CDR3 size: 19 residues. The CDR3 region has the DNA TGCGCCAGCAGCTTGGCCCCGGGCAGTACTCGGACAGGATTATACGAGCAGTACTTC. Its translation is CASSLAPGSTRTGLYEQYF.

The gene calls are TRBV7-8 and TRBJ1-1; a possible D gene is TRBD1 (6 bases). The CDR3 runs to 15 residues. V lost 7 bases and J 2 bases, leaving 17 bases between the germline ends. Per germline, CDR1 SGHVS and CDR2 FQNEAQ. For the CDR3, the DNA is TGTGCCAGCATCCCGAGGGGGGGGAGAAACACTGAAGCTTTCTTT. Residues: CASIPRGGRNTEAFF.

V gene TRBV9 combines with J gene TRBJ2-1; the match to TRBD2 covers 13 bases. V was clipped by 3 bases and J by 7 bases; unmatched bases: 4. This CDR3 region has 15 residues. Germline CDR1 SGDLS, CDR2 YYNGEE. The CDR3 here is CASSAGLAGWNEQFF. The CDR3 nucleotides are TGTGCCAGCAGCGCGGGACTAGCGGGATGGAATGAGCAGTTCTTC.

This chain connects TRBV28 to TRBJ2-7; possibly TRBD1 for D (6 bases). Between the trimmed V and J ends, which lost 5 bases and 3 bases, there was a span of 17 bases. The CDR3 has 15 amino acids. Germline V lookup: CDR1 MDHEN, CDR2 SYDVKM. The CDR3 loop is CASSPLDRMSYEQYF. The CDR3 DNA sequence: TGTGCCAGCAGTCCATTGGACAGAATGAGCTACGAGCAGTACTTC.

The gene calls are TRBV19 and TRBJ2-3; 11 bases map to TRBD1. The ends lost 6 bases at V and 4 bases at J; junction bases unmatched: 9. Per the germline V gene, CDR1 is LNHDA and CDR2 is SQIVND (reference sequence). CDR3 length: 16 amino acids. CDR3 coding DNA: TGTGCCAGTAGAGCCCAGGACAGGGGGCAGGCAGATACGCAGTATTTT. Amino acid sequence: CASRAQDRGQADTQYF.

The rearrangement uses TRBV4-2 and TRBJ1-4; 7 positions match TRBD1. Germline values: CDR1 LGHNA, CDR2 YNFKEQ. This CDR3 has 15 amino acids. The trim removed 5 bases at V and 3 bases at J, leaving 6 bases unmatched. CDR3 DNA: TGTGCCAGCAGCTCACGGGGGACAGCTAATGAAAAACTGTTTTTT. Its protein is CASSSRGTANEKLFF.

The chain joins TRBV25-1 to TRBJ2-1; 7 bases line up with TRBD2. Germline V gene data show CDR1 as MGHDK and CDR2 as SYGVNS. The CDR3 spans 15 residues. Losses at the gene ends were 8 bases for V and 6 bases for J; bases not matched to a gene: 13. The CDR3 protein is CASLSGVQKGNEQFF. CDR3 DNA sequence: TGTGCCAGCTTAAGCGGGGTTCAAAAGGGCAATGAGCAGTTCTTC.

This chain's CDR3 is CASSLAGAGQETQYF. DNA for the CDR3: TGTGCCAGCAGTTTAGCGGGGGCGGGCCAAGAGACCCAGTACTTC. V gene TRBV28 combines with J gene TRBJ2-5, with D maybe TRBD2 (7 bases). Germline V lookup: CDR1 MDHEN, CDR2 SYDVKM. The CDR3 totals 15 residues. V was trimmed by 2 bases and J by 1 base, leaving 11 bases between them.

The CDR3, as DNA: TGTGCCAGTAGTATGCGGAATCGGGACTTCTGGGGTTACGAGCAGTACTTC. Residues: CASSMRNRDFWGYEQYF. The chain joins TRBV19 to TRBJ2-7; possibly TRBD2 for D (6 bases). Trimming stripped 3 bases from V and 4 bases from J, with 22 bases between. Germline V gene sequence: CDR1 LNHDA, CDR2 SQIVND (reference sequence). CDR3 size: 17 residues. Variable domain in full (rest from reference TRBV19 and TRBJ2-7): DGGITQSPKYLFRKEGQNVTLSCEQNLNHDAMYWYRQDPGQGLRLIYYSQIVNDFQKGDIAEGYSVSREKKESFPLTVTSAQKNPTAFYLCASSMRNRDFWGYEQYFGPGTRLTVT.

This CDR3 is CSVGAVDNQPQHF. In DNA, the CDR3 is TGCAGCGTTGGGGCAGTCGACAATCAGCCCCAGCATTTT. The rearrangement uses TRBV29-1 and TRBJ1-5; D uncertain. Germline V gene lookup returns CDR1 SQVTM and CDR2 ANQGSEA. With 4 bases removed from V and 3 bases from J, the gap between germline ends came to 10 bases. CDR3 length: 13 residues. Combining the CDR3 with reference TRBV29-1 and TRBJ1-5 gives the whole variable domain SAVISQKPSRDICQRGTSLTIQCQVDSQVTMMFWYRQQPGQSLTLIATANQGSEATYESGFVIDKFPISRPNLTFSTLTVSNMSPEDSSIYLCSVGAVDNQPQHFGDGTRLSIL.

This chain joins TRBV18 and TRBJ2-7; the match to TRBD1 covers 7 bases. Germline loops: CDR1 KGHSH, CDR2 LQKENI. Trimming cost V 3 bases and J 0 bases; bases outside gene matches: 2. CDR3 size: 14 residues. CDR3 amino acids: CASSPWDSSYEQYF. The CDR3 bases are TGTGCCAGCTCACCCTGGGACAGCTCCTACGAGCAGTACTTC. Combining the CDR3 with reference TRBV18 and TRBJ2-7 gives the whole variable domain NAGVMQNPRHLVRRRGQEARLRCSPMKGHSHVYWYRQLPEEGLKFMVYLQKENIIDESGMPKERFSAEFPKEGPSILRIQQVVRGDSAAYFCASSPWDSSYEQYFGPGTRLTVT.

This chain uses TRBV18 with TRBJ2-7, with 7 bases matching TRBD1. CDR3 size: 15 residues. Germline CDR1 is KGHSH and CDR2 is LQKENI. Trimming removed 1 base from V and 3 bases from J; junction bases left unmatched: 6. As DNA, the CDR3 is TGTGCCAGCTCACCACTAAGACAGGGTCTCTACGAGCAGTACTTC. Translated: CASSPLRQGLYEQYF.

V usage is TRBV18 and J usage is TRBJ2-1; perhaps TRBD2 as D (5 bases). From germline, CDR1 is KGHSH and CDR2 LQKENI. There are 16 residues in the CDR3. Trimming removed 2 bases at V and 2 bases at J, with 13 bases between. CDR3 sequence reads: CASSPSGGRTYNEQFF. CDR3 coding DNA: TGTGCCAGCTCACCAAGTGGCGGGCGGACCTACAATGAGCAGTTCTTC.